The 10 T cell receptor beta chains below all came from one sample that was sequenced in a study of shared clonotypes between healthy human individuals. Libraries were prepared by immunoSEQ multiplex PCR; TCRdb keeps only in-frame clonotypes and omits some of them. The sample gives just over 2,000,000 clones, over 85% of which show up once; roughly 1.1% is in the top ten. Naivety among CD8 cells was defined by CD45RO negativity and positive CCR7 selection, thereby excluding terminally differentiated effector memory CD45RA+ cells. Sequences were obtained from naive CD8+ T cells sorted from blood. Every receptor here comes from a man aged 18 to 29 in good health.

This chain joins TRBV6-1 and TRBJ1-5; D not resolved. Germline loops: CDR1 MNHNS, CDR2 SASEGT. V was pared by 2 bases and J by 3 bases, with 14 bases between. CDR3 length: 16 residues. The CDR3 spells CASSEWPEGTNQPQHF. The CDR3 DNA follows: TGTGCCAGCAGTGAATGGCCCGAGGGTACCAATCAGCCCCAGCATTTT.

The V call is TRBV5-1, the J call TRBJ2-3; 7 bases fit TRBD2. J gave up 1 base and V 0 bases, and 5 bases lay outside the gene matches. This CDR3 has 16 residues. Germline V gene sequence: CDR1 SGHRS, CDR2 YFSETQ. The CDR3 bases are TGCGCCAGCAGCTTGGAAACTAGCGACGGCACAGATACGCAGTATTTT. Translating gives CASSLETSDGTDTQYF.

The CDR3 loop reads CAWSGLAGTYNEQFF. In nucleotides, the CDR3 is TGTGCCTGGAGTGGGTTAGCGGGGACCTACAATGAGCAGTTCTTC. The chain uses TRBV30 and TRBJ2-1; the match to TRBD2 covers 8 bases. CDR1 is GTSNPN and CDR2 is SVGIG in the germline V gene (reference sequence). The CDR3 length is 15 residues. The V gene end was trimmed by 1 base and the J gene end by 2 bases; junction bases not matched to a gene: 4.

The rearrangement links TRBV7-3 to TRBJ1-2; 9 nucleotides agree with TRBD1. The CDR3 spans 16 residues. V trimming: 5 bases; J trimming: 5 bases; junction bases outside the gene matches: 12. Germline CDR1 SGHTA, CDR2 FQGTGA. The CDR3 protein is CASSPSGTGQLYGYTF. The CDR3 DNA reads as TGTGCCAGCAGCCCCTCCGGGACAGGGCAACTTTATGGCTACACCTTC. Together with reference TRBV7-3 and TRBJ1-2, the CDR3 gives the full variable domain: GAGVSQTPSNKVTEKGKYVELRCDPISGHTALYWYRQSLGQGPEFLIYFQGTGAADDSGLPNDRFFAVRPEGSVSTLKIQRTERGDSAVYLCASSPSGTGQLYGYTFGSGTRLTVV.

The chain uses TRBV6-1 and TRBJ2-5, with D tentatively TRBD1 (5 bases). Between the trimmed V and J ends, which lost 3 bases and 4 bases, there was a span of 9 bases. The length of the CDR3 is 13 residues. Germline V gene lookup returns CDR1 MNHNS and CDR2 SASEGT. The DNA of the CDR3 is TGTGCCAGCAGTGAGGGGCCCACAGAGACCCAGTACTTC. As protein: CASSEGPTETQYF.

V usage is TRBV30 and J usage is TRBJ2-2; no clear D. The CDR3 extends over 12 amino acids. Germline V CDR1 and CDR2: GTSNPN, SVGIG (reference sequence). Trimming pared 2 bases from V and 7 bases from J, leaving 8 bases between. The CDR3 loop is CAWSSEVGELFF. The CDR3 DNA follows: TGTGCCTGGAGTTCTGAGGTCGGGGAGCTGTTTTTT.

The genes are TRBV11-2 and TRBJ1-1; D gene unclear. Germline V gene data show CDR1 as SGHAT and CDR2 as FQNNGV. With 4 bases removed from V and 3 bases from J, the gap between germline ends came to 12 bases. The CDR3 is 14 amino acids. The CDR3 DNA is TGTGCCAGCAGCTCGGGCCTTGACGACACTGAAGCTTTCTTT. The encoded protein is CASSSGLDDTEAFF.

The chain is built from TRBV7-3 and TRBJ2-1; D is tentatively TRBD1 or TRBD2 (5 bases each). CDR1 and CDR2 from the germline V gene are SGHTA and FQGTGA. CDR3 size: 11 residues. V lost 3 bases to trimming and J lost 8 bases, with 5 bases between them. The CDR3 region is CASSLGDEQFF. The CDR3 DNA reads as TGTGCCAGCAGCTTGGGGGATGAGCAGTTCTTC.

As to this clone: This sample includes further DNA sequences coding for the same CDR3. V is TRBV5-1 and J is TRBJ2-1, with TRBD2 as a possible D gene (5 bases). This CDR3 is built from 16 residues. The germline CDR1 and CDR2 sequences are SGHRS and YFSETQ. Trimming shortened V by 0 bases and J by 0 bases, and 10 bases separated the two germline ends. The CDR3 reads CASSLAGGSSYNEQFF. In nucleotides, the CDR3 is TGCGCCAGCAGCTTGGCCGGAGGTAGCTCCTACAATGAGCAGTTCTTC.

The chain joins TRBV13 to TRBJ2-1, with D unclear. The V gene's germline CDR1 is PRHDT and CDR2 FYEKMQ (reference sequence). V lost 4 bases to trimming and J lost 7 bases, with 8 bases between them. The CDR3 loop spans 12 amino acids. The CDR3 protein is CASSSTLNEQFF. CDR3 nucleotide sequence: TGTGCCAGCAGCTCGACTTTGAATGAGCAGTTCTTC.